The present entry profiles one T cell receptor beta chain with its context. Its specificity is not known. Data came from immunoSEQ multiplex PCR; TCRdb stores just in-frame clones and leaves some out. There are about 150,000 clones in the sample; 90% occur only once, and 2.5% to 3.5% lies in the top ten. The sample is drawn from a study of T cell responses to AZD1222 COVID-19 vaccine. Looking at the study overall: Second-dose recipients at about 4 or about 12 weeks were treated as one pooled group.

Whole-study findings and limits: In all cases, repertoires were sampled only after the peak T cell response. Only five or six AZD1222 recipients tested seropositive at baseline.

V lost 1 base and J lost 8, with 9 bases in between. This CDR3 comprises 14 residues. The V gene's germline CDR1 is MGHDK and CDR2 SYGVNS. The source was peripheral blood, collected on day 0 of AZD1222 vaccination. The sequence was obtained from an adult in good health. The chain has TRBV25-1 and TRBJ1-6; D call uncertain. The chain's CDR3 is CASSESLEYSPLHF. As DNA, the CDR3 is TGTGCCAGCAGTGAATCCCTCGAGTATTCACCCCTCCACTTT.